These 6 T cell receptor beta chains were all obtained from the same sample, sequenced in a study of beta chain features in type 1 diabetes. Investigators reverse transcribed all isolated RNA, so they sequenced expressed TCRB transcripts. Libraries were prepared by immunoSEQ multiplex PCR; TCRdb keeps only in-frame clonotypes and omits some of them. Among about 930,000 clones listed, roughly 15% were seen once. The sequenced sample consisted of naive CD4+ T cells from blood. These receptor sequences come from a woman aged 18-29 years in good health.

This clone was counted only a few times. This chain links TRBV1 with TRBJ2-5. TRBV1 is given as a pseudogene. The CDR3 is 16 residues long. Here the CDR3 reads CTSSQEGLKYQETQYF. In DNA form, the CDR3 reads TGCACCAGCAGCCAAGAGGGGTTGAAGTACCAAGAGACCCAGTACTTC.

The chain couples TRBV5-4 to TRBJ2-5; TRBD2 matches 8 bases. This CDR3 has 15 residues. Germline V lookup: CDR1 SGHNT, CDR2 YYREEE (reference sequence). V lost 1 base, J lost 5 bases, and 7 bases stayed unmatched. The DNA for the CDR3 is TGTGCCAGCAGCTTGCGGGGGGGGCCGGGGGAGACCCAGTACTTC. This encodes CASSLRGGPGETQYF. The full variable domain, completed using reference TRBV5-4 and TRBJ2-5, is ETGVTQSPTHLIKTRGQQVTLRCSSQSGHNTVSWYQQALGQGPQFIFQYYREEENGRGNFPPRFSGLQFPNYSSELNVNALELDDSALYLCASSLRGGPGETQYFGPGTRLLVL.

This clone was counted between two and nine times. J is TRBJ2-7 and V is TRBV15; no definite D call. Germline V gives CDR1 LNHNV, CDR2 YYDKDF (reference sequence). The CDR3 spans 13 residues. Trimming stripped 0 bases from V and 5 bases from J, with 8 bases between. The CDR3 DNA is TGTGCCACCAGCAGAGATCTTCAGAACGAGCAGTACTTC. Amino acid sequence: CATSRDLQNEQYF.

The V call is TRBV2, the J call TRBJ2-3, with D perhaps matching TRBD1 or TRBD2 (5 bases each). The germline gives CDR1 SNHLY, CDR2 FYNNEI. Trimming took off 6 bases at V and 2 bases at J, with 12 bases between the two ends. The CDR3 sequence is 14 residues long. CDR3 amino acids: CASSGQGPTDTQYF. In nucleotides, the CDR3 is TGTGCCAGCAGCGGGCAGGGACCCACAGATACGCAGTATTTT.

There are a few counts of this clone. The chain recombines TRBV11-1 with TRBJ2-2, with D possibly being TRBD1 (6 bases). Trimming removed 7 bases at V and 3 bases at J, with 12 bases between. CDR1 is SGHAT, CDR2 FQDESV, per germline (reference sequence). The CDR3 covers 14 residues. CDR3 residues: CASTRDTHTGELFF. CDR3 nucleotides: TGTGCCAGCACCCGGGACACTCACACCGGGGAGCTGTTTTTT.

The genes are TRBV9 and TRBJ1-2; D remains unclear. Germline CDR1 SGDLS, CDR2 YYNGEE. The CDR3 length is 13 residues. Trimming took 2 bases from V and 8 from J, leaving 13 bases between them. The CDR3 here is CASSVGGDKGYTF. The CDR3 nucleotides read TGTGCCAGCAGCGTGGGCGGGGATAAAGGCTACACCTTC.